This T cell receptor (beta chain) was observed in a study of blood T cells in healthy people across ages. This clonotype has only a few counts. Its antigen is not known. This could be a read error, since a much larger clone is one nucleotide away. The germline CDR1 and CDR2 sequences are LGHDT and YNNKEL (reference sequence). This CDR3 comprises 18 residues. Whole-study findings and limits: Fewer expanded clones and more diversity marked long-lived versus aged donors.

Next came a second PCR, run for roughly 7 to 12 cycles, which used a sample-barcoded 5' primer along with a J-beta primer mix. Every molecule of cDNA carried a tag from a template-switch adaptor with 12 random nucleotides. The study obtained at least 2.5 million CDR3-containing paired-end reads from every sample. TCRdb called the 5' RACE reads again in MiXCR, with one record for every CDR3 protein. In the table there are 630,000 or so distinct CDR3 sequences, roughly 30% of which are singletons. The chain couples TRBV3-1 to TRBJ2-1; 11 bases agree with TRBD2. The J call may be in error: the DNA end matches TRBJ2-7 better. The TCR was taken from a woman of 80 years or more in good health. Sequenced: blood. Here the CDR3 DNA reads TGTGCCAGCAGCCAAGATGGTTCTAGCGGGGGGTATTACAATGAGCAGTACTTC. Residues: CASSQDGSSGGYYNEQYF.